The rows below give T cell receptor beta chains drawn from one sample of a study of cytomegalovirus exposure and HLA in healthy donors. TCRdb's table, derived via immunoSEQ multiplex PCR, lists solely in-frame clones and lacks some. The profile covers around 120,000 clones, with 70% appearing a single time and 11% taken by the ten largest. Sequenced input: PBMCs. The receptors were sampled from a man aged 40-49 years in good health and CMV-seropositive. The CDR3 runs from the conserved cysteine through the conserved F or W. The D gene is left open where the match is weak.

D: .
V: TRBV6-1
J: TRBJ1-1
CDR3: CASRAMEGGNTEAFF

D: TRBD1
V: TRBV7-8
J: TRBJ1-1
CDR3: CASSLPRTGGSNTEAFF

D: TRBD1
V: TRBV4-1
J: TRBJ1-4
CDR3: CASSQVHRGAANEKLFF

D: .
V: TRBV6-6
J: TRBJ2-4
CDR3: CASSYSLTPEGIQYF

D: TRBD1
V: TRBV19
J: TRBJ1-1
CDR3: CASINRGDGTEAFF

D: TRBD2
V: TRBV7-3
J: TRBJ2-5
CDR3: CASSSGLAGETQYF

D: TRBD2
V: TRBV14
J: TRBJ2-3
CDR3: CASSQDSLAGVLEDTQYF

D: .
V: TRBV28
J: TRBJ2-1
CDR3: CASSPSAYEQFF

D: .
V: TRBV7-2
J: TRBJ2-4
CDR3: CASSPRGLAKNIQYF

D: TRBD1
V: TRBV13
J: TRBJ1-1
CDR3: CASSPMDRGSGTEAFF

D: .
V: TRBV27
J: TRBJ1-1
CDR3: CASSLWSGAMNTEAFF

D: .
V: TRBV4-1
J: TRBJ2-5
CDR3: CASSQDLTSGGETQYF

D: TRBD1
V: TRBV5-4
J: TRBJ1-5
CDR3: CASSQDRDRQPQHF

D: .
V: TRBV9
J: TRBJ1-2
CDR3: CASSVGGAGRDGYTF

D: TRBD2
V: TRBV6-5
J: TRBJ2-3
CDR3: CASSAGLASDTQYF

D: .
V: TRBV5-1
J: TRBJ1-1
CDR3: CASSWQIGGTEAFF

D: .
V: TRBV10-3
J: TRBJ1-3
CDR3: CAISETGSGNTIYF

D: TRBD1
V: TRBV11-2
J: TRBJ2-1
CDR3: CASSSRGHEQFF

D: TRBD2
V: TRBV5-6
J: TRBJ2-1
CDR3: CASTILAEFYNEQFF

D: .
V: TRBV4-2
J: TRBJ2-7
CDR3: CASSQDLNYEQYF

D: .
V: TRBV11-2
J: TRBJ2-7
CDR3: CASSLGPRGREQYF

D: .
V: TRBV9
J: TRBJ1-2
CDR3: CASSVNLDPAGYGYTF

D: .
V: TRBV7-9
J: TRBJ1-1
CDR3: CASSLGVRGWNTEAFF

D: TRBD1
V: TRBV29-1
J: TRBJ2-7
CDR3: CSVVGDRAYEQYF

D: TRBD1
V: TRBV7-9
J: TRBJ1-1
CDR3: CASRDDREDTEAFF

D: TRBD2
V: TRBV19
J: TRBJ2-5
CDR3: CASSEAGTQETQYF

D: TRBD2
V: TRBV9
J: TRBJ2-5
CDR3: CASSSSGTSRETQYF

D: .
V: TRBV7-4
J: TRBJ1-4
CDR3: CASSSYREATNEKLFF

D: TRBD1
V: TRBV7-9
J: TRBJ1-3
CDR3: CASSASQGARGNTIYF

D: TRBD2
V: TRBV7-7
J: TRBJ2-1
CDR3: CASSLAATSVEEQFF

D: TRBD2
V: TRBV25-1
J: TRBJ2-1
CDR3: CASSEVVGLAENNEQFF

D: TRBD1
V: TRBV7-9
J: TRBJ2-4
CDR3: CASSLGQGRFDIQYF

D: .
V: TRBV13
J: TRBJ1-1
CDR3: CASRLAVVRGRGEAFF

D: TRBD1
V: TRBV25-1
J: TRBJ1-5
CDR3: CASRRGQGVDQPQHF

D: .
V: TRBV9
J: TRBJ2-2
CDR3: CASSSTGILTENTGELFF

D: .
V: TRBV10-3
J: TRBJ2-1
CDR3: CAISDQRHYNEQFF

D: .
V: TRBV27
J: TRBJ1-5
CDR3: CASSLTTNQPQHF

D: TRBD2
V: TRBV4-3
J: TRBJ2-7
CDR3: CASSQVWREDSYEQYF

D: TRBD2
V: TRBV9
J: TRBJ2-3
CDR3: CASSTSGTSATDTQYF

D: TRBD2
V: TRBV15
J: TRBJ2-5
CDR3: CATSNRRWTSGSKETQYF

D: TRBD2
V: TRBV6-4
J: TRBJ2-2
CDR3: CASSDSPLAGVGGELFF

D: TRBD1
V: TRBV27
J: TRBJ2-5
CDR3: CASSKDRVRETQYF

D: .
V: TRBV27
J: TRBJ1-2
CDR3: CASSFGTGDYGYTF

D: .
V: TRBV6-5
J: TRBJ1-2
CDR3: CATGGGGYGYTF

D: TRBD2
V: TRBV4-1
J: TRBJ2-1
CDR3: CASRPPAGVAYNEQFF

D: TRBD1
V: TRBV7-2
J: TRBJ2-3
CDR3: CASSSKPGQGADTQYF

D: TRBD1
V: TRBV30
J: TRBJ1-2
CDR3: CAWSVQPEGAGGYTF

D: .
V: TRBV6-5
J: TRBJ2-7
CDR3: CASSYSATRFYEQYF

D: .
V: TRBV9
J: TRBJ1-5
CDR3: CASSAGQYSNQPQHF

D: TRBD1
V: TRBV28
J: TRBJ1-4
CDR3: CASSIPLGQGTEKLFF

D: TRBD2
V: TRBV15
J: TRBJ2-1
CDR3: CATSRVLPGLAGEGNEQFF

D: .
V: TRBV6-5
J: TRBJ1-2
CDR3: CASSYEAGGYTF